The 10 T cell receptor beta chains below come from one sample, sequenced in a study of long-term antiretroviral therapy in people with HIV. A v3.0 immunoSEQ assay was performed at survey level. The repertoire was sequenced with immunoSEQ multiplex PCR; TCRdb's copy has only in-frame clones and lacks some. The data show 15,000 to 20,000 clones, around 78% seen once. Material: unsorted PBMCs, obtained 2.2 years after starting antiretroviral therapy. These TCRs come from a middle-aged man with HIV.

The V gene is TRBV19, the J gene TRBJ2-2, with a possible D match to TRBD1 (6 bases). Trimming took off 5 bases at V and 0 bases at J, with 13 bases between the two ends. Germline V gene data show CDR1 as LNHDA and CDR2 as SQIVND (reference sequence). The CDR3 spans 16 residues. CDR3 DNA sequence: TGTGCCAGTAGTGCCGACAGGCCCTCGAACACCGGGGAGCTGTTTTTT. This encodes CASSADRPSNTGELFF.

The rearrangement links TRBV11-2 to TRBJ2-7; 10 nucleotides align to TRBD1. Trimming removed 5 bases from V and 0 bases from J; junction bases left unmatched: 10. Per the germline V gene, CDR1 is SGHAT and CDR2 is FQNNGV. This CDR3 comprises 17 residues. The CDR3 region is CASSRSTGGSSSYEQYF. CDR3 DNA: TGTGCCAGCAGCCGCTCGACAGGGGGCAGTAGCTCCTACGAGCAGTACTTC.

The CDR3 region has the DNA TGTGCCTGGAGTGTAGTCACCTACGAGCAGTACTTC. This gives the protein CAWSVVTYEQYF. The chain recombines TRBV30 with TRBJ2-7; unclear D gene. This CDR3 has 12 residues. Germline loops: CDR1 GTSNPN, CDR2 SVGIG (reference sequence). V lost 0 bases and J 2 bases, leaving 5 bases between the germline ends.

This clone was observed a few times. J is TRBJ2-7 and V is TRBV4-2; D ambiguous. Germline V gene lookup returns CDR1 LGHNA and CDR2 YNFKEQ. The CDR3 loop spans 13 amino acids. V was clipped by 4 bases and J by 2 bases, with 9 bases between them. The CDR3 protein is CASSPQETYEQYF. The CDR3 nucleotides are TGTGCCAGCAGCCCCCAGGAAACCTACGAGCAGTACTTC.

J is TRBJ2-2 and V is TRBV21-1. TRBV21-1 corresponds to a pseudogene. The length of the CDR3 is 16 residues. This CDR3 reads CASSSQGRTNTGELFF. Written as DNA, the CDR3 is TGTGCCAGCAGCAGCCAGGGGAGGACGAACACCGGGGAGCTGTTTTTT.

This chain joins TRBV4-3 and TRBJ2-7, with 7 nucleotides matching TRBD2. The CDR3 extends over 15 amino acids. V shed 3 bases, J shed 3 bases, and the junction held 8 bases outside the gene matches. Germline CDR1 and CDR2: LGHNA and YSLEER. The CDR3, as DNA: TGCGCCAGCAGCCAGGCCGCGGGACTACACTACGAGCAGTACTTC. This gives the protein CASSQAAGLHYEQYF.

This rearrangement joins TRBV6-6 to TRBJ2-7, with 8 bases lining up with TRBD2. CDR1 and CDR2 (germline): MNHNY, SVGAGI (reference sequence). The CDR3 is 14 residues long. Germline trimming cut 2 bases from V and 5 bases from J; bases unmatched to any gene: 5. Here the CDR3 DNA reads TGTGCCAGCAGTTACAATCGGGAGGGCCACGAGCAGTACTTC. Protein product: CASSYNREGHEQYF.

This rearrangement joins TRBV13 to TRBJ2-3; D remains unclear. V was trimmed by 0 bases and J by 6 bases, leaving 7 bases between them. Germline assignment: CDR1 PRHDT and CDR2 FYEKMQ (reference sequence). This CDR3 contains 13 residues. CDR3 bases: TGTGCCAGCAGCTTAGGCTTACGGGATACGCAGTATTTT. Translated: CASSLGLRDTQYF.

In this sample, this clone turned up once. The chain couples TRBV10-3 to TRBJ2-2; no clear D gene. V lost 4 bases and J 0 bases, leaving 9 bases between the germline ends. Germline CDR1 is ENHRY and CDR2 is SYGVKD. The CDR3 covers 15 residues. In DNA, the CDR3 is TGTGCCATCAGTGTTGGGGATGCGAACACCGGGGAGCTGTTTTTT. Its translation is CAISVGDANTGELFF.

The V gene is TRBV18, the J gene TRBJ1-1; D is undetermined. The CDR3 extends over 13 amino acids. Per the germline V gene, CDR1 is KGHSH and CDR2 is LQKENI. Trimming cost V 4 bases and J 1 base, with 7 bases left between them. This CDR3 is CASSQGGNTEAFF. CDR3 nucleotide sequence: TGTGCCAGCTCACAGGGAGGGAACACTGAAGCTTTCTTT.